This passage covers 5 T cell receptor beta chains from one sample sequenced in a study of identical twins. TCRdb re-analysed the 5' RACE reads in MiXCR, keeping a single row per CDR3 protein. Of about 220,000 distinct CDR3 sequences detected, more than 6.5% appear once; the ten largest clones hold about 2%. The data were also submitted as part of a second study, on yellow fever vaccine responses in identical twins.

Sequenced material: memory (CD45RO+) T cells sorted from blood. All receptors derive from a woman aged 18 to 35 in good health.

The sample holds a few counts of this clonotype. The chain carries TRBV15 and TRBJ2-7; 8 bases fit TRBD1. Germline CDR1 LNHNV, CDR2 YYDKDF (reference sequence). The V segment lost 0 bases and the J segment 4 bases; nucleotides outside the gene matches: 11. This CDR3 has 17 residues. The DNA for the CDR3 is TGTGCCACCAGCAGAGATCAGGGGGCTAAGAGAGGATACGAGCAGTACTTC. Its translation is CATSRDQGAKRGYEQYF.

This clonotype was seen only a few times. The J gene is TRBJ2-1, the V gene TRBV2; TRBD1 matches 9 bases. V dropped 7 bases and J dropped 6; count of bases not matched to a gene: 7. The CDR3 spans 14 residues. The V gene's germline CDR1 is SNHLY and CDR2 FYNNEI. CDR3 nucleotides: TGTGCCAGCACTAGGAAGACAGGGGGCAATGAGCAGTTCTTC. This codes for CASTRKTGGNEQFF.

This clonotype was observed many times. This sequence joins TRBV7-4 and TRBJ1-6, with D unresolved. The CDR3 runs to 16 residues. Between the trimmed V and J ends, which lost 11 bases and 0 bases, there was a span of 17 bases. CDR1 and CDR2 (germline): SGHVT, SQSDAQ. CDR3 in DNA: TGTGCCCCTGGCCCCACGATCGCCTCCTATAATTCACCCCTCCACTTT. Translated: CAPGPTIASYNSPLHF.

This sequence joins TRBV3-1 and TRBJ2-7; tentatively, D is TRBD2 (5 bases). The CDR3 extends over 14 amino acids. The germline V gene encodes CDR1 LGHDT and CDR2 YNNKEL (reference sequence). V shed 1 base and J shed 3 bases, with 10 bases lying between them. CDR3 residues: CASSQAKGGYEQYF. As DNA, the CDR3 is TGTGCCAGCAGCCAAGCAAAAGGAGGCTACGAGCAGTACTTC.

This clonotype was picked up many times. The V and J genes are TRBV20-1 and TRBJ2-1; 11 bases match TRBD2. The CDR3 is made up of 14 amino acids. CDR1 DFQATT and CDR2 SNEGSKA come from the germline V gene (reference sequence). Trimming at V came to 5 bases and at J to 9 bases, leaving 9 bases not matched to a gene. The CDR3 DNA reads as TGCAGTGCTCGATTTTTTCTAGCGGGAGGTGAGCAGTTCTTC. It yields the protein CSARFFLAGGEQFF.